The 15 T cell receptor beta chains given below trace back to one sample, sequenced in a study of cytomegalovirus exposure and HLA in healthy donors. This PCR relied on a set of 60 Vbeta primers and 13 Jbeta primers. Libraries were prepared by immunoSEQ multiplex PCR; TCRdb keeps only in-frame clonotypes and omits some of them. The table lists about 180,000 clones, about 77% of them singletons. Material for sequencing was PBMCs. The source of these receptors is a woman aged 25 to 39 in good health and CMV-seropositive.

This chain joins TRBV4-3 and TRBJ2-2; D possibly corresponds to TRBD1 (5 bases). The germline CDR1 and CDR2 sequences are LGHNA and YSLEER. V was clipped by 2 bases and J by 5 bases, with 15 bases between them. The CDR3 totals 16 residues. CDR3 amino acids: CASSQIGQTRTGELFF. The CDR3 region has the DNA TGCGCCAGCAGCCAAATAGGACAAACACGGACCGGGGAGCTGTTTTTT.

The genes are TRBV6-1 and TRBJ2-7; tentative D call: TRBD1 (5 bases). Germline CDR1 is MNHNS and CDR2 is SASEGT. The ends were cut back, 5 bases at V and 0 bases at J, with 8 bases in the middle. CDR3 length: 13 residues. CDR3: CASSFQGSYEQYF. CDR3 nucleotides: TGTGCCAGCAGTTTTCAGGGCTCCTACGAGCAGTACTTC.

This clone has only one observation. The rearrangement uses TRBV28 and TRBJ1-1, with a possible D match to TRBD1 (5 bases). The V end was cut by 2 bases, the J end by 8 bases, with 9 bases between. The germline gives CDR1 MDHEN, CDR2 SYDVKM. The CDR3 covers 12 residues. Here the CDR3 reads CASSLTHREAFF. The CDR3, as DNA: TGTGCCAGCAGTTTAACCCACAGGGAAGCTTTCTTT.

The genes are TRBV9 and TRBJ2-5, with D tentatively TRBD1 (6 bases). CDR1 and CDR2 (germline): SGDLS, YYNGEE. V shed 0 bases and J shed 7 bases, with 13 bases lying between them. This CDR3 contains 14 residues. Here the CDR3 DNA reads TGTGCCAGCAGCGTAGGAAAGGGGGTTGTGACCCAGTACTTC. It translates to CASSVGKGVVTQYF.

The genes are TRBV4-2 and TRBJ1-3; TRBD1 is a possible D gene (5 bases). Germline V gives CDR1 LGHNA, CDR2 YNFKEQ. There are 15 residues in the CDR3. The V end lost 0 bases, the J end lost 8 bases, and 14 bases lay between the germline ends. The CDR3: CASSQDRLSGDTIYF. The CDR3 nucleotides read TGTGCCAGCAGCCAAGATCGGCTCTCGGGGGACACCATATATTTT.

The chain recombines TRBV9 with TRBJ1-1; D is possibly TRBD1 (6 bases). Per germline, CDR1 SGDLS and CDR2 YYNGEE. The CDR3 consists of 14 residues. Trimming stripped 4 bases from V and 3 bases from J, with 13 bases between. CDR3 residues: CASSLRGEDTEAFF. The CDR3, as DNA: TGTGCCAGCAGCCTCAGGGGCGAGGACACTGAAGCTTTCTTT.

The count of this clone is one. The genes are TRBV19 and TRBJ1-4; D not certain. V shed 5 bases and J shed 6 bases, with 10 bases lying between them. Germline CDR1 reads LNHDA; CDR2 reads SQIVND (reference sequence). The CDR3 is 13 amino acids. As DNA, the CDR3 is TGTGCCAGTAGTGTTGGTTGGCATGAAAAACTGTTTTTT. This translates into CASSVGWHEKLFF.

J is TRBJ1-2 and V is TRBV18; 7 nucleotides align to TRBD1. The trim removed 2 bases at V and 3 bases at J, leaving 12 bases unmatched. This CDR3 comprises 17 residues. Germline CDR1 KGHSH, CDR2 LQKENI. As DNA, the CDR3 is TGTGCCAGCTCACCAGTCGGAAGGGGGCCCAAGGACTATGGCTACACCTTC. Amino acids: CASSPVGRGPKDYGYTF.

The V gene is TRBV27, the J gene TRBJ2-7; D call uncertain. Germline V CDR1 and CDR2: MNHEY, SMNVEV (reference sequence). There are 17 residues in the CDR3. Trimming stripped 4 bases from V and 7 bases from J, with 26 bases between. CDR3 sequence (DNA): TGTGCCAGCAGTTCGGCCGTGGGCCTCGCTCCTCCTTGGGAGCAGTACTTC. Its translation is CASSSAVGLAPPWEQYF.

In this sample, this clone turned up once. A junction boundary mismatches the germline segment, possibly from a read error. The V call is TRBV7-9, the J call TRBJ2-1; 11 bases are a match to TRBD2. CDR3 length: 15 amino acids. Germline lookup yields CDR1 SEHNR and CDR2 FQNEAQ (reference sequence). The CDR3 is CSSSFLAGGNNEQFF. The CDR3 region has the DNA TGTTCCAGCAGCTTCCTAGCGGGGGGCAACAATGAGCAGTTCTTC.

This clone was recorded only once. V usage is TRBV27 and J usage is TRBJ2-4, with TRBD2 as a possible D gene (6 bases). Germline CDR1 reads MNHEY; CDR2 reads SMNVEV (reference sequence). Between the trimmed V and J ends, which lost 5 bases and 7 bases, there was a span of 15 bases. The CDR3 is 14 amino acids. CDR3 in DNA: TGTGCCAGCAGTCCACGGACCCGGGGGAACATTCAGTACTTC. This codes for CASSPRTRGNIQYF.

Only a few counts were recorded for this clone. The chain links TRBV20-1 to TRBJ1-2, with TRBD1 as a possible D gene (6 bases). V lost 4 bases, J lost 6 bases, and 9 bases lay in between. This CDR3 contains 11 residues. CDR1 and CDR2 from the germline V gene are DFQATT and SNEGSKA (reference sequence). CDR3 coding DNA: TGCAGTGCTACCCCAGGGGATGGCTACACCTTC. Its protein is CSATPGDGYTF.

The gene calls are TRBV5-1 and TRBJ2-2; 9 bases are shared with TRBD2. The trim removed 6 bases at V and 0 bases at J, leaving 3 bases unmatched. There are 15 residues in the CDR3. Germline CDR1 is SGHRS and CDR2 is YFSETQ. For the CDR3, the DNA is TGCGCCAGCAACAGCGGGGGGTCGAACACCGGGGAGCTGTTTTTT. Protein product: CASNSGGSNTGELFF.

The chain carries TRBV18 and TRBJ1-2; 10 nucleotides agree with TRBD1. V was clipped by 5 bases and J by 6 bases; unmatched bases: 6. The CDR3 runs 14 residues. Germline V lookup: CDR1 KGHSH, CDR2 LQKENI. Written as DNA, the CDR3 is TGTGCCAGCTCATCTCGACAGGGGGCGGATGGCTACACCTTC. Translation: CASSSRQGADGYTF.

The genes are TRBV5-1 and TRBJ2-5; D tentatively fits TRBD1 or TRBD2 (5 bases each). Judging by the DNA end, TRBJ2-7 fits better; the J call may be wrong. The CDR3 totals 14 residues. From germline, CDR1 is SGHRS and CDR2 YFSETQ. In DNA, the CDR3 is TGCGCCAGCAGCTTGACTTTTGGGGGCTACGAGCAGTACTTC. Its protein product is CASSLTFGGYEQYF.